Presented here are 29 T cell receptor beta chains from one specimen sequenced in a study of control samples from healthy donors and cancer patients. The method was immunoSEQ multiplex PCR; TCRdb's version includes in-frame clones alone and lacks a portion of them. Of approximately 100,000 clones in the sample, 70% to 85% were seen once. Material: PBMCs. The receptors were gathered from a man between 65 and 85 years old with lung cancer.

For the CDR3, the DNA is TGTGCCACCGGAGGGGGGAGCAATCAGCCCCAGCATTTT. This encodes CATGGGSNQPQHF. The chain joins TRBV27 to TRBJ1-5; TRBD1 is a possible D gene (6 bases). This CDR3 is built from 13 residues. Germline CDR1 reads MNHEY; CDR2 reads SMNVEV (reference sequence). Between the trimmed V and J ends, which lost 10 bases and 1 base, there was a span of 11 bases.

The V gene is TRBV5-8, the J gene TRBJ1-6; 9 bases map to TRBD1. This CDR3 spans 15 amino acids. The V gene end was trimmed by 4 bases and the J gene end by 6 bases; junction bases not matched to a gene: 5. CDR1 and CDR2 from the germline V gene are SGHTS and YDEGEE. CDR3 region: CASSHGTGLNSPLHF. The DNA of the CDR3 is TGTGCCAGCAGCCACGGGACAGGGCTTAATTCACCCCTCCACTTT.

This CDR3 reads CASSARRRGAQGYTF. In DNA, the CDR3 is TGTGCCAGCAGCGCCCGACGGAGAGGGGCGCAGGGCTACACCTTC. The chain couples TRBV9 to TRBJ1-2; maybe TRBD1 (5 bases). Looked up from germline, CDR1 is SGDLS and CDR2 is YYNGEE. The CDR3 is 15 amino acids. Trimming shortened V by 3 bases and J by 8 bases, and 20 bases separated the two germline ends.

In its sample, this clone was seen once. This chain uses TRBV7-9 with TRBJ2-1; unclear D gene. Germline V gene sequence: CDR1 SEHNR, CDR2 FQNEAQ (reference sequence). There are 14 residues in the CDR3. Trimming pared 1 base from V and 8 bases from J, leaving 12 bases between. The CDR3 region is CASSLGDNRDEQFF. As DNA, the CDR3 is TGTGCCAGCAGCTTAGGCGACAATCGAGATGAGCAGTTCTTC.

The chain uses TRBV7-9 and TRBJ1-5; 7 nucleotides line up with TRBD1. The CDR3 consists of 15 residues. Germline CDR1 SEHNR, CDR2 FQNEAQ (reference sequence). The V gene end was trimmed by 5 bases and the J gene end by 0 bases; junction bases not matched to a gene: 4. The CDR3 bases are TGTGCCAGCAGCCCAGGACAGGATAGCAATCAGCCCCAGCATTTT. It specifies CASSPGQDSNQPQHF.

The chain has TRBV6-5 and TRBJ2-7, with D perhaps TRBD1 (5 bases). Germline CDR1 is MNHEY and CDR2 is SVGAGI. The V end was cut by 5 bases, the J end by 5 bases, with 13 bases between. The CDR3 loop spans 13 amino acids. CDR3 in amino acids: CASSPTPGNEQYF. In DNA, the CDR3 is TGTGCCAGCAGTCCTACCCCAGGGAACGAGCAGTACTTC.

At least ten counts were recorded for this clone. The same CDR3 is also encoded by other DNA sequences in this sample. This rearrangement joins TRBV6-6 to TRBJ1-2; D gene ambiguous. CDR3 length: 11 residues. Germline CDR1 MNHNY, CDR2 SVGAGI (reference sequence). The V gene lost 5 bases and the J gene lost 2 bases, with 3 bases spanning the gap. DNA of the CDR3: TGTGCCAGCAGTCGCAACTATGGCTACACCTTC. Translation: CASSRNYGYTF.

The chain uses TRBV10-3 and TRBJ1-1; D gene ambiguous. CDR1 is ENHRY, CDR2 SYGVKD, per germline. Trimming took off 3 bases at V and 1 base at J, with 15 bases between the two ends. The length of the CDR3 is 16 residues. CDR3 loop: CAISDRLPNPNTEAFF. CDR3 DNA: TGTGCCATCAGTGACAGGTTGCCGAACCCGAACACTGAAGCTTTCTTT.

This CDR3 is CASSQGADGAEAFF. The CDR3 nucleotides read TGTGCCAGCAGCCAAGGGGCAGACGGGGCTGAAGCTTTCTTT. V is TRBV3-1 (or the pseudogene TRBV3-2) and J is TRBJ1-1; no clear D gene. This CDR3 region has 14 residues. Germline CDR1 LGHDT, CDR2 YNNKEL (reference sequence). The V gene lost 1 base and the J gene lost 6 bases, with 12 bases spanning the gap.

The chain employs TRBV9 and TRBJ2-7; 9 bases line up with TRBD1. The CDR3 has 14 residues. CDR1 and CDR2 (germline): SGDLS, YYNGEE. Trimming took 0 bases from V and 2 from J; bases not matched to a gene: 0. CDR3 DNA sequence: TGTGCCAGCAGCGTAGGGGACAGGGCCTACGAGCAGTACTTC. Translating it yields CASSVGDRAYEQYF.

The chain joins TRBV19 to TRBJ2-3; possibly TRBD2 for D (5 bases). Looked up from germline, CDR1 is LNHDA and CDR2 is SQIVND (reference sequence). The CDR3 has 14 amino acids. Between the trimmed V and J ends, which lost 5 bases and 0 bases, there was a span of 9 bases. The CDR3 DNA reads TGTGCCAGTAGTTTCCTAGCTAGCACAGATACGCAGTATTTT. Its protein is CASSFLASTDTQYF.

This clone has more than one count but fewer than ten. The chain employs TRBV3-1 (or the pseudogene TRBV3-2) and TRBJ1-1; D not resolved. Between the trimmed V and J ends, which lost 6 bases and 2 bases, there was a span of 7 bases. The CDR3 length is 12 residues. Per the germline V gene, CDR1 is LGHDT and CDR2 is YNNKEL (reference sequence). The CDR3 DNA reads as TGTGCCAGCAGTCAGTTTAACACTGAAGCTTTCTTT. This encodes CASSQFNTEAFF.

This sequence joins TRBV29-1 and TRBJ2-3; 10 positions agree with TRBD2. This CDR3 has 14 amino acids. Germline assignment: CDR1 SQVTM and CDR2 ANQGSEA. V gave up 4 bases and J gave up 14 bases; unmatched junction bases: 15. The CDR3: CSVAIPAGGTVLYF. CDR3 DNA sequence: TGCAGCGTTGCAATCCCAGCGGGGGGGACCGTTTTGTATTTT.

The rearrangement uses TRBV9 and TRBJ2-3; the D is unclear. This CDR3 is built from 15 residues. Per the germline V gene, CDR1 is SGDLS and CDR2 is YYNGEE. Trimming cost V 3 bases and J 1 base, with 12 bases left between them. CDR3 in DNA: TGTGCCAGCAGCGGTCAGTGGTTCGGCACAGATACGCAGTATTTT. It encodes CASSGQWFGTDTQYF.

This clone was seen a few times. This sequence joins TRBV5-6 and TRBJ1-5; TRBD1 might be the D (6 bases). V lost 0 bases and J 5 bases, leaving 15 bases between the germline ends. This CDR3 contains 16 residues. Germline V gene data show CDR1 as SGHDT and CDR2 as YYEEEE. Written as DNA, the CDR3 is TGTGCCAGCAGCTTGGCCGGGGGAGGGGGGGATCAGCCCCAGCATTTT. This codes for CASSLAGGGGDQPQHF.

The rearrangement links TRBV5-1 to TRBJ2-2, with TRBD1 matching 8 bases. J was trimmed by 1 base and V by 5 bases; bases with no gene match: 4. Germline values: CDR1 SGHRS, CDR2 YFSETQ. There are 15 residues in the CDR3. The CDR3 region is CASRAGTGNTGELFF. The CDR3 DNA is TGCGCCAGCAGGGCAGGGACAGGGAACACCGGGGAGCTGTTTTTT.

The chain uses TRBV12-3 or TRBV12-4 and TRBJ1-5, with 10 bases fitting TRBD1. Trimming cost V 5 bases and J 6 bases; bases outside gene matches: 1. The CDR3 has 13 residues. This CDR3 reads CASSRTGGQPQHF. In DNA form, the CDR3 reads TGTGCCAGCAGTAGGACAGGGGGTCAGCCCCAGCATTTT.

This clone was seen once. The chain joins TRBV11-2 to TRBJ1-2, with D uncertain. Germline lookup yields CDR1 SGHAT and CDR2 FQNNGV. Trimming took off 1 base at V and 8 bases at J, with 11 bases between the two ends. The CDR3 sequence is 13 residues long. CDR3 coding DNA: TGTGCCAGCAGCTTAGCCGCAAGTCAAGGCTACACCTTC. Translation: CASSLAASQGYTF.

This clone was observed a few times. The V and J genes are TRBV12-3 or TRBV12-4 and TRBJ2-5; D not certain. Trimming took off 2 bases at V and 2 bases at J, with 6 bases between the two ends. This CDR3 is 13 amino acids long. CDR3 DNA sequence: TGTGCCAGCAGTTTAAGAGGACAAGAGACCCAGTACTTC. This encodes CASSLRGQETQYF.

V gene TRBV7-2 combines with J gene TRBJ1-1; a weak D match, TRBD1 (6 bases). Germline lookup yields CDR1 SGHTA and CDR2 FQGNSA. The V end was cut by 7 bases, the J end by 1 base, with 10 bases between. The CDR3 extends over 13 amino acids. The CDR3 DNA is TGTGCCAGCAAACTAGGGGGGAACACTGAAGCTTTCTTT. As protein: CASKLGGNTEAFF.

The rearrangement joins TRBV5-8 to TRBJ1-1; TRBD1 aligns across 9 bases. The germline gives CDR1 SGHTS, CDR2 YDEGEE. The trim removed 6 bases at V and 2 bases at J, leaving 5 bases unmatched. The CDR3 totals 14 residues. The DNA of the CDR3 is TGTGCCAGCACCAAGGGACAGGGAAACACTGAAGCTTTCTTT. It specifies CASTKGQGNTEAFF.

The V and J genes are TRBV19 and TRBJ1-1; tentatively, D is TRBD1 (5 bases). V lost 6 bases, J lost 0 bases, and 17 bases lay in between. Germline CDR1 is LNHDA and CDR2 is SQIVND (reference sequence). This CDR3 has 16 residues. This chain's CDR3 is CASRLRGGTLNTEAFF. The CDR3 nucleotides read TGTGCCAGTAGACTTCGGGGGGGAACCCTGAACACTGAAGCTTTCTTT.

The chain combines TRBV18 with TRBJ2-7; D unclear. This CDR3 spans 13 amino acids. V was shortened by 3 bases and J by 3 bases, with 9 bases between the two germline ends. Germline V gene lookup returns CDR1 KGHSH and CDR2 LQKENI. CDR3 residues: CASSPPIIYEQYF. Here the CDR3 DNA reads TGTGCCAGCTCACCGCCAATTATCTACGAGCAGTACTTC.

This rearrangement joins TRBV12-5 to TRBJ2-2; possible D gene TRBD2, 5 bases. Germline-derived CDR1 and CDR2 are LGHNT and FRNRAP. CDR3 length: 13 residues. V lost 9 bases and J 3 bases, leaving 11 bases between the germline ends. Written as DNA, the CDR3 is TGTGCTAGCGAACCGGGGTACACCGGGGAGCTGTTTTTT. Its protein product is CASEPGYTGELFF.

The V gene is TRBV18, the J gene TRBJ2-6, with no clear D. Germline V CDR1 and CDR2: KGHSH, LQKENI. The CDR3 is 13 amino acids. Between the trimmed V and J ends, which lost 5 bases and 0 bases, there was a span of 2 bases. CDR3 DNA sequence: TGTGCCAGCTCAAGCTCTGGGGCCAACGTCCTGACTTTC. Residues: CASSSSGANVLTF.

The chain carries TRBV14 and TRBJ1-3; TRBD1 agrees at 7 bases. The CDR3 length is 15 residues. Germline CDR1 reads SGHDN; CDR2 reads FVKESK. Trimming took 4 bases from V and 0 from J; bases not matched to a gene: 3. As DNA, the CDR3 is TGTGCCAGCAGCCGACAGGGTTTCTCTGGAAACACCATATATTTT. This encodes CASSRQGFSGNTIYF.

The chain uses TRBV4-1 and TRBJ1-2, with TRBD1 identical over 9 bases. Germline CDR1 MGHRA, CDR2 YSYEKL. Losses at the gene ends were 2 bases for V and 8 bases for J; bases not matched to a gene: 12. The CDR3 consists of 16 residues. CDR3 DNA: TGCGCCAGCAGCCAACCGCTCCGGGACAGGGTTATCGGCTACACCTTC. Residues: CASSQPLRDRVIGYTF.

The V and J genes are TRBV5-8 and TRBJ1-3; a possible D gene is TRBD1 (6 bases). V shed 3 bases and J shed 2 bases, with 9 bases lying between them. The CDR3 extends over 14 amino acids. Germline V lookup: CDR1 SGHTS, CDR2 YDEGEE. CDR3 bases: TGTGCCAGCAGCTCCGGGACAACTGGAAACACCATATATTTT. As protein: CASSSGTTGNTIYF.

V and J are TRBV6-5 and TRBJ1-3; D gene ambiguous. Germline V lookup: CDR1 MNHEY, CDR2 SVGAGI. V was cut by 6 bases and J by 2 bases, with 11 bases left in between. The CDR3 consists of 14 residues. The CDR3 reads CASSGPSPGNTIYF. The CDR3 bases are TGTGCCAGCAGCGGGCCTTCGCCTGGAAACACCATATATTTT.